This T cell receptor (beta chain) is from a study of T cells in Graves' hyperthyroidism and ophthalmopathy. This clonotype came up a few times. The CDR3 is 14 amino acids. The germline CDR1 and CDR2 sequences are LNHDA and SQIVND (reference sequence). V trimming: 3 bases; J trimming: 3 bases; junction bases outside the gene matches: 2. TCR beta CDR3 regions were amplified from RNA transcripts. Researchers ran a first-round RT-PCR on the TCR CDR3 using the HTBI primer set. Via MiXCR, TCRdb re-called the multiplex PCR reads, giving one row per CDR3 protein. This table has 500,000 to 650,000 distinct CDR3 sequences, 15% to 20% appearing once.

Sequencing was carried out using blood. This sequence was found in a man in his forties with Graves' ophthalmopathy. The V and J genes are TRBV19 and TRBJ1-2; 9 bases match TRBD1. The CDR3 DNA reads TGTGCCAGTAGTATGGACAGGGGCGACTATGGCTACACCTTC. Its protein is CASSMDRGDYGYTF. The full variable domain, in which reference TRBV19 and TRBJ1-2 provide the parts outside the CDR3, is DGGITQSPKYLFRKEGQNVTLSCEQNLNHDAMYWYRQDPGQGLRLIYYSQIVNDFQKGDIAEGYSVSREKKESFPLTVTSAQKNPTAFYLCASSMDRGDYGYTFGSGTRLTVV.